The entry below describes one T cell receptor beta chain. Generated by immunoSEQ multiplex PCR, the TCRdb table keeps only in-frame clones and is missing some. The data hold roughly 100,000 clones, with less than 85% observed a single time. V shed 0 bases and J shed 8 bases, with 7 bases lying between them. CDR3 length: 12 residues. The V gene's germline CDR1 is MNHEY and CDR2 SVGAGI. This record belongs to a study of Ad26.COV2.S vaccination and SARS-CoV-2 variants. Sequenced here: peripheral blood, sampled after recovery from COVID-19. The TCR comes from a human donor who had recovered from COVID-19. This chain links TRBV6-5 with TRBJ1-2; D may be TRBD1 (5 bases). The CDR3 region has the DNA TGTGCCAGCAGTTACTCGGGGGGGGGCTACACCTTC. This sequence encodes CASSYSGGGYTF.